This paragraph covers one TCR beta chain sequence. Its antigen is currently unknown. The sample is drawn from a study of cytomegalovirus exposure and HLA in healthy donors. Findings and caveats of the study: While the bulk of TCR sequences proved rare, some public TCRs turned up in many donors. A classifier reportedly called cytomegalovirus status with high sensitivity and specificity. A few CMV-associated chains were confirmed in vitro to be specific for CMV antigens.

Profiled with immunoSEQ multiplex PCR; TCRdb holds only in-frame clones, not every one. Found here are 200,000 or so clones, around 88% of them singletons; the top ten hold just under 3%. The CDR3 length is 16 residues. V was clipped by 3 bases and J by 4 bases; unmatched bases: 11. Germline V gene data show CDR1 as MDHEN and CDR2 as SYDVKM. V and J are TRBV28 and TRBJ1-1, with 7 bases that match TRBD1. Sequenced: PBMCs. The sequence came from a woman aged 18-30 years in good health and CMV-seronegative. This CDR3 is CASSLLTGRRSTEAFF. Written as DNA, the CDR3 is TGTGCCAGCAGTTTGTTGACAGGGAGGAGAAGCACTGAAGCTTTCTTT. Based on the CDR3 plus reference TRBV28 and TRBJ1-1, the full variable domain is DVKVTQSSRYLVKRTGEKVFLECVQDMDHENMFWYRQDPGLGLRLIYFSYDVKMKEKGDIPEGYSVSREKKERFSLILESASTNQTSMYLCASSLLTGRRSTEAFFGQGTRLTVV.